Following are 21 T cell receptor beta chains from one sample sequenced in a study of cytomegalovirus exposure and HLA in healthy donors. PCR involved 60 Vbeta and 13 Jbeta primers. Assay used: immunoSEQ multiplex PCR; TCRdb lists only in-frame clones, some missing. The top ten clones hold 4.3% of a sample with some 150,000 clones, approximately 79% of them seen once. The sequenced sample consisted of PBMCs. These receptors were collected from a man between 35 and 55 years old in good health and CMV-seronegative.

The chain recombines TRBV5-4 with TRBJ1-2, with D uncertain. The CDR3 sequence is 14 residues long. Trimming took off 3 bases at V and 4 bases at J, with 13 bases between the two ends. Per the germline V gene, CDR1 is SGHNT and CDR2 is YYREEE (reference sequence). Here the CDR3 DNA reads TGTGCCAGCAGCTCGGACTCAGTGGGCTATGGCTACACCTTC. This gives the protein CASSSDSVGYGYTF.

This clone was seen a single time. J is TRBJ1-4 and V is TRBV19; 7 bases fit TRBD1. The CDR3 is 15 residues long. Germline V lookup: CDR1 LNHDA, CDR2 SQIVND (reference sequence). V shed 10 bases, J shed 3 bases, and the junction held 11 bases outside the gene matches. The CDR3 bases are TGTGCCACCGGGGACAGAGGCCTACCTAATGAAAAACTGTTTTTT. Amino acid sequence: CATGDRGLPNEKLFF.

The chain employs TRBV5-5 and TRBJ2-2; D may be TRBD2 (5 bases). Trimming left V 0 bases short and J 7 bases short, with 10 bases between. From germline, CDR1 is SGHKS and CDR2 YYEKEE (reference sequence). The CDR3 has 14 amino acids. DNA of the CDR3: TGTGCCAGCAGCTTGGGCCCTGAGGGCGGGGAGCTGTTTTTT. This gives the protein CASSLGPEGGELFF.

The chain combines TRBV5-4 with TRBJ1-1, with 9 nucleotides matching TRBD1. CDR3 length: 15 residues. The V gene end was trimmed by 4 bases and the J gene end by 1 base; junction bases not matched to a gene: 5. Per the germline V gene, CDR1 is SGHNT and CDR2 is YYREEE (reference sequence). The CDR3 sequence is CASSRMGQGNTEAFF. CDR3 nucleotide sequence: TGTGCCAGCAGCCGTATGGGACAGGGGAACACTGAAGCTTTCTTT.

Only a few counts were recorded for this clone. One end of the junction does not line up with germline, which may come from a read error. This sequence joins TRBV27 and TRBJ2-2; TRBD2 matches at 10 bases. Germline V lookup: CDR1 MNHEY, CDR2 SMNVEV (reference sequence). This CDR3 region has 17 residues. The DNA of the CDR3 is TGTGCCAGCAGTTTATACTGGGGACTAGCGAAAACCGGGGAGCTGTTTTTT. The encoded protein is CASSLYWGLAKTGELFF.

The chain uses TRBV14 and TRBJ2-5, with a tentative D call TRBD2 (6 bases). V lost 7 bases, J lost 5 bases, and 14 bases lay in between. This CDR3 spans 13 amino acids. Germline CDR1 reads SGHDN; CDR2 reads FVKESK. The DNA of the CDR3 is TGTGCCAGCACCCTCGCGGGGCTGGAGACCCAGTACTTC. Translating gives CASTLAGLETQYF.

This clone has a handful of counts. J is TRBJ2-3 and V is TRBV6-4; TRBD2 agrees at 10 bases. V shed 5 bases and J 3 bases; nucleotides not matched to a gene: 8. Germline CDR1 and CDR2: MRHNA and SNTAGT. The CDR3 length is 16 residues. The CDR3 DNA sequence: TGTGCCAGCAGTCCTCTAAGCGGGGGGGCGACAGATACGCAGTATTTT. This sequence encodes CASSPLSGGATDTQYF.

The chain has TRBV7-9 and TRBJ1-1; tentative D call: TRBD1 (6 bases). Trimming shortened V by 5 bases and J by 6 bases, and 19 bases separated the two germline ends. This CDR3 spans 15 amino acids. Germline V gives CDR1 SEHNR, CDR2 FQNEAQ (reference sequence). The CDR3 region has the DNA TGTGCCAGCAGCCCCCGCGGGGGACACATTCCTGAAGCTTTCTTT. It translates to CASSPRGGHIPEAFF.

The chain is built from TRBV29-1 and TRBJ2-3; 9 bases match TRBD1. CDR3 length: 14 residues. V shed 5 bases and J 2 bases; nucleotides not matched to a gene: 5. Germline assignment: CDR1 SQVTM and CDR2 ANQGSEA. The DNA of the CDR3 is TGCAGCGTTCAGGGACAGGGTAACACAGATACGCAGTATTTT. Translating it yields CSVQGQGNTDTQYF.

V gene TRBV25-1 combines with J gene TRBJ2-2, with TRBD2 matching over 8 bases. This CDR3 contains 17 residues. V was pared by 1 base and J by 5 bases, with 9 bases of the junction left unmatched. CDR1 MGHDK and CDR2 SYGVNS come from the germline V gene. CDR3 protein: CASSESLAGGRTGELFF. The CDR3 nucleotides read TGTGCCAGCAGTGAATCGTTGGCGGGGGGCAGGACCGGGGAGCTGTTTTTT.

The chain has TRBV13 and TRBJ2-7; D may be TRBD1 (5 bases). The CDR3 has 14 amino acids. The germline V and J ends were trimmed by 5 bases and 6 bases, with 17 bases remaining between them. Germline CDR1 is PRHDT and CDR2 is FYEKMQ (reference sequence). This CDR3 reads CASSGVEGHREQYF. The CDR3 coding sequence is TGTGCCAGCAGCGGGGTCGAAGGACACCGCGAGCAGTACTTC.

This chain joins TRBV5-4 and TRBJ1-2; 7 bases line up with TRBD1. Trimming took 2 bases from V and 3 from J; bases not matched to a gene: 1. The CDR3 is 13 amino acids. Germline-derived CDR1 and CDR2 are SGHNT and YYREEE (reference sequence). CDR3 loop: CASSLGTDYGYTF. The CDR3 DNA sequence: TGTGCCAGCAGCTTAGGGACAGACTATGGCTACACCTTC.

The V and J genes are TRBV7-3 and TRBJ2-2; a weak D match, TRBD1 (6 bases). V dropped 5 bases and J dropped 8 bases, with 9 bases sitting between them. The germline gives CDR1 SGHTA, CDR2 FQGTGA. The length of the CDR3 is 12 residues. Written as DNA, the CDR3 is TGTGCCAGCAGCCAAACAGGGGGGGAGCTGTTTTTT. Translated: CASSQTGGELFF.

The chain links TRBV27 to TRBJ2-1, with 12 bases that match TRBD2. CDR1 is MNHEY and CDR2 is SMNVEV in the germline V gene (reference sequence). The CDR3 loop spans 15 amino acids. J was trimmed by 6 bases and V by 5 bases; bases with no gene match: 5. CDR3 sequence: CASSARTSGINEQFF. DNA of the CDR3: TGTGCCAGCAGTGCCCGGACTAGCGGGATCAATGAGCAGTTCTTC.

This chain connects TRBV5-1 to TRBJ1-2; D is possibly TRBD1 (5 bases). The CDR3 covers 12 residues. Deletions cut 0 bases from V and 7 bases from J, with 7 bases between. Germline V gives CDR1 SGHRS, CDR2 YFSETQ. The CDR3 loop is CASSLDRTGYTF. The CDR3 DNA follows: TGCGCCAGCAGCTTGGACAGGACTGGCTACACCTTC.

The V gene is TRBV2, the J gene TRBJ2-2; D may be TRBD2 (6 bases). In germline, CDR1 is SNHLY, CDR2 FYNNEI. Trimming shortened V by 5 bases and J by 0 bases, and 10 bases separated the two germline ends. This CDR3 has 15 amino acids. The CDR3 is CASSWGGANTGELFF. CDR3 DNA: TGTGCCAGCAGTTGGGGAGGTGCGAACACCGGGGAGCTGTTTTTT.

The chain has TRBV13 and TRBJ2-1; TRBD1 matches at 9 bases. Germline-derived CDR1 and CDR2 are PRHDT and FYEKMQ (reference sequence). With 4 bases clipped from V and 1 base from J, the junction kept 5 bases outside the gene matches. The CDR3 is 16 amino acids. CDR3 nucleotide sequence: TGTGCCAGCAGCTACAGACAGGGGGGATCCTACAATGAGCAGTTCTTC. Protein product: CASSYRQGGSYNEQFF.

This clone came up once. The rearrangement joins TRBV5-1 to TRBJ1-4; D is undetermined. The CDR3 runs to 14 residues. Germline CDR1 reads SGHRS; CDR2 reads YFSETQ. Trimming removed 1 base from V and 5 bases from J, with 9 bases in between. The CDR3: CASSLRPENEKLFF. The CDR3 DNA sequence: TGCGCCAGCAGCTTGCGTCCTGAGAATGAAAAACTGTTTTTT.

The CDR3 DNA follows: TGTGCCAGCAGCACCTCGGGACTAGCCTTCCAGCAGTACTTC. It specifies CASSTSGLAFQQYF. V gene TRBV5-4 combines with J gene TRBJ2-7, with 9 bases that match TRBD2. V was pared by 4 bases and J by 8 bases, with 10 bases of the junction left unmatched. The CDR3 loop spans 14 amino acids. The germline gives CDR1 SGHNT, CDR2 YYREEE (reference sequence).

This clone was detected only a few times. This sequence joins TRBV28 and TRBJ2-1; 12 bases are a match to TRBD2. The CDR3 is 15 residues long. Germline-derived CDR1 and CDR2 are MDHEN and SYDVKM. V lost 2 bases and J lost 6; bases outside the gene matches: 2. Written as DNA, the CDR3 is TGTGCCAGCAGTTTAGGACTAGCGGGGCCCAATGAGCAGTTCTTC. Protein sequence: CASSLGLAGPNEQFF.

The chain couples TRBV14 to TRBJ1-1; 7 bases align to TRBD1. Germline CDR1 and CDR2: SGHDN and FVKESK. CDR3 length: 15 amino acids. After removal of 1 base from V and 2 bases from J, the junction contained 4 bases not matched to a gene. In DNA, the CDR3 is TGTGCCAGCAGCCAAGTAACAGGGGTCAACACTGAAGCTTTCTTT. Translating gives CASSQVTGVNTEAFF.